Here is one TCR beta chain with its context. What it binds is unknown. A much more abundant neighbour one base away suggests this may be a read error. Study-level points and caveats: Tumor memory CD4+ T cell TCR gene usage clustered with blood and lymph node memory CD4+ cells and lymph node naive CD4+ cells. Tumor Treg TCRs overlapped most with tumor naive CD4+ cells.

Germline V gene sequence: CDR1 ENHRY, CDR2 SYGVKD. This CDR3 is built from 12 residues. After constant-region reverse-primer amplification, full-length variable regions underwent semi-nested PCR with Nested Universal Primer A. Via MiXCR, TCRdb re-called the 5' RACE reads, giving one row per CDR3 protein. The data show roughly 40,000 distinct CDR3 sequences, with about 20% seen just once and 2.8% held by the top ten. Purified naive CD4+ T cells were depleted of CD25+ Tregs. The rearrangement uses TRBV10-3 and TRBJ2-3; D is possibly TRBD2 (5 bases). The receptor's source is a female donor with breast cancer. The specimen sequenced was naive CD4+ T cells sorted from a lymph node. Subset specified: naive CD4+ T cells, CD4+CD45RA+CD25-. The CDR3 DNA reads as TGTGTCATCAGTGAACGGGGAGTTACGCAGTATTTT. It encodes CVISERGVTQYF.